This entry lists 4 T cell receptor beta chains sequenced from one sample in a study of siplizumab effects on memory and regulatory T cells. Assay: immunoSEQ multiplex PCR; the TCRdb copy retains only in-frame clones and omits some. Seen here are 95,000 to 100,000 clones, nearly 95% observed once, and the top ten hold approximately 12%. The sequencing input was non-Treg CD4+ T cells sorted from blood. The origin of the receptors is a human donor in good health.

The chain links TRBV4-1 to TRBJ1-2; D unclear. V lost 0 bases and J lost 4, with 18 bases in between. Germline values: CDR1 MGHRA, CDR2 YSYEKL. CDR3 size: 17 residues. CDR3 bases: TGCGCCAGCAGCCAAGATGAGGGCAGGAGGCCGTTCTATGGCTACACCTTC. The encoded protein is CASSQDEGRRPFYGYTF.

This clone was counted a single time. The chain is built from TRBV7-9 and TRBJ2-2, with 9 bases fitting TRBD1. This CDR3 has 15 residues. Germline V lookup: CDR1 SEHNR, CDR2 FQNEAQ (reference sequence). J lost 5 bases, V lost 5 bases, and 6 bases had no gene match. CDR3 coding DNA: TGTGCCAGCAGCCCGGGACAGGGAGGGACCGGGGAGCTGTTTTTT. It translates to CASSPGQGGTGELFF.

The CDR3 loop reads CASSESNQGGQSYEQYF. CDR3 coding DNA: TGCGCCAGCAGTGAGTCCAACCAAGGGGGACAGTCCTACGAGCAGTACTTC. The V gene is TRBV10-2, the J gene TRBJ2-7; 7 bases fit TRBD1. Germline trimming cut 0 bases from V and 1 base from J; bases unmatched to any gene: 9. Per germline, CDR1 WSHSY and CDR2 SAAADI. The CDR3 totals 17 residues.

The chain uses TRBV10-1 and TRBJ2-5, with D possibly called TRBD1 or TRBD2 (5 bases each). The V gene's germline CDR1 is WNHNN and CDR2 SYGVQD (reference sequence). The CDR3 spans 15 residues. V was trimmed by 2 bases and J by 5 bases, leaving 15 bases between them. CDR3 nucleotide sequence: TGCGCCAGCAGTGAGGGGGGAAGATCCGGGGAGACCCAGTACTTC. Residues: CASSEGGRSGETQYF.